This TCR beta chain was recovered during a study of blood T cell repertoires in COVID-19. At the level of the study: Sample material is recorded as cDNA or gDNA derived from T cells, B-cell-depleted T cells, or PBMCs.

In its sample, this clone was seen once. Seattle participants joined during active infection and were tracked over time. The CDR3 extends over 13 amino acids. The V gene end was trimmed by 6 bases and the J gene end by 9 bases; junction bases not matched to a gene: 8. In the study's own analysis: Counts of nucleated cells, estimated from reference gene primer amplification, were obtained. TCRdb's copy holds only in-frame clones and misses some; the assay was immunoSEQ multiplex PCR. V, J and clone size are those of that table, while D and trimming were read from the DNA. The table includes about 250,000 clones, around 85% detected once.

The sample comprised peripheral blood. The rearrangement uses TRBV12-3 or TRBV12-4 and TRBJ2-5; 9 nucleotides line up with TRBD1. This TCR derives from a man aged 45-65 years with COVID-19, enrolled during active disease. CDR3 amino acids: CASSSDWTGAQYF. DNA of the CDR3: TGTGCCAGCAGCTCAGACTGGACAGGGGCCCAGTACTTC.